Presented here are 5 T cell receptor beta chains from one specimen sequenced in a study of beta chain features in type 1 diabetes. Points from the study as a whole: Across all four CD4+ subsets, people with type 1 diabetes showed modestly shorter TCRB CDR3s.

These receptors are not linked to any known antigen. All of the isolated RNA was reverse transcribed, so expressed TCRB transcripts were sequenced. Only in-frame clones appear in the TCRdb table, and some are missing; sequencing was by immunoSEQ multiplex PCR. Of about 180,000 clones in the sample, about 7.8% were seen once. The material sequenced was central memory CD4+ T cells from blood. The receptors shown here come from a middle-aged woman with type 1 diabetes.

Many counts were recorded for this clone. The CDR3 DNA is TGCGCCAGCAGCTCCGCGACTACAGGGGTAGGGTCCTACGAGCAGTACTTC. Translated: CASSSATTGVGSYEQYF. The rearrangement joins TRBV5-1 to TRBJ2-7, with TRBD1 identical over 7 bases. The CDR3 covers 17 residues. Germline values: CDR1 SGHRS, CDR2 YFSETQ. The trim removed 3 bases at V and 1 base at J, leaving 13 bases unmatched.

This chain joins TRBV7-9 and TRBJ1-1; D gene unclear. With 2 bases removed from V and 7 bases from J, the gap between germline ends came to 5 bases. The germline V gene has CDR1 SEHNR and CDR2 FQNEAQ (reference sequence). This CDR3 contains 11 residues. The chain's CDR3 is CASSLQVEAFF. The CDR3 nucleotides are TGTGCCAGCAGCTTACAGGTTGAAGCTTTCTTT.

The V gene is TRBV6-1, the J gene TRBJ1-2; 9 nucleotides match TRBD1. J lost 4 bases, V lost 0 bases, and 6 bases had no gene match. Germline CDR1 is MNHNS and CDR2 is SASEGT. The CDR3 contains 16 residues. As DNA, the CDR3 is TGTGCCAGCAGTGAAGCAATAGGACAGGGGCCCTATGGCTACACCTTC. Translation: CASSEAIGQGPYGYTF.

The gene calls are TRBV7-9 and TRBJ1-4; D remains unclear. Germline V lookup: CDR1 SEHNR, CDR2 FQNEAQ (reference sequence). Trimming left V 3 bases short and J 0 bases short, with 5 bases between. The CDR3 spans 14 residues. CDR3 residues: CASSFGTTNEKLFF. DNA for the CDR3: TGTGCCAGCAGCTTCGGTACAACTAATGAAAAACTGTTTTTT. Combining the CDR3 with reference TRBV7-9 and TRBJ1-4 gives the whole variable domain DTGVSQNPRHKITKRGQNVTFRCDPISEHNRLYWYRQTLGQGPEFLTYFQNEAQLEKSRLLSDRFSAERPKGSFSTLEIQRTEQGDSAMYLCASSFGTTNEKLFFGSGTQLSVL.

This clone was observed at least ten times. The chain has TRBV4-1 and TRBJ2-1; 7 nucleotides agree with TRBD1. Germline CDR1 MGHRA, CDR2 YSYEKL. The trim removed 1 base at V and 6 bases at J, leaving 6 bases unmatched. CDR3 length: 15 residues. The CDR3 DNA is TGCGCCAGCAGCCAAGCGACAGGGCTCCTCAATGAGCAGTTCTTC. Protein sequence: CASSQATGLLNEQFF.